The rows below give T cell receptor beta chains drawn from one sample of a study of response to subunit inactivated influenza vaccine. From the RT-PCR reads, TCRdb called clonotypes with MiXCR, one entry per CDR3 protein. The table shows about 150,000 distinct CDR3 sequences, with approximately 12% occurring only once. Sample: CD8+ T cells sorted from PBMCs, taken roughly 24 months after vaccination. Every receptor here comes from a man between 50 and 69 years old who received an inactivated influenza vaccine. The CDR3 runs from the conserved cysteine through the conserved F or W. The order of the fields is clone size, J gene, V gene, D gene, CDR3 DNA, CDR3 protein. A D gene is named only where the DNA matches it firmly. For some rows the clone size is stated as once, few or many, or as a class when expanded; others skip it.

many TRBJ2-7 TRBV10-3 - TGTGCCATCAGTCGAACCAGGACAAGCCTCGGGTCCTACGAGCAGTACTTC CAISRTRTSLGSYEQYF
- TRBJ2-3 TRBV20-1 - TGCAGTGCTAGAGATGTCTTTAGCGAGAGACCCACAGATACGCAGTATTTT CSARDVFSERPTDTQYF
- TRBJ2-3 TRBV6-5 - TGTGCCAGCAGTTCCACTTGGGATACGCAGTATTTT CASSSTWDTQYF
- TRBJ1-6 TRBV5-1 - TGCGCCAGCAGCTTGACGGCAAGCTATAATTCACCCCTCCACTTT CASSLTASYNSPLHF
many TRBJ2-3 TRBV19 TRBD1 TGTGCCAGTAGTATCGGACAGGCGACAGATACGCAGTATTTT CASSIGQATDTQYF
- TRBJ2-7 TRBV6-1 TRBD1 TGTGCCAGCAGTCCGTGGGGACAGGGGGTTTCCTACGAGCAGTACTTC CASSPWGQGVSYEQYF
many TRBJ2-1 TRBV29-1 TRBD2 TGCAGCGTACGAGCGGGAGGAACTAATGAGCAGTTCTTC CSVRAGGTNEQFF
- TRBJ1-2 TRBV29-1 - TGCAGCGTTGAAGGGGAGGGCGAAGGCTATGGCTACACCTTC CSVEGEGEGYGYTF
few TRBJ1-2 TRBV14 TRBD1 TGTGCCAGCAGCATGGACAGGGGAAGCTATGGCTACACCTTC CASSMDRGSYGYTF
- TRBJ2-1 TRBV9 - TGTGCCAGCGGGGCTTCTTCGCCCCCCTACAATGAGCAGTTCTTC CASGASSPPYNEQFF
few TRBJ1-1 TRBV2 TRBD1 TGTGCCAGCAGTGAGGGACAGGGAATGAACACTGAAGCTTTCTTT CASSEGQGMNTEAFF
- TRBJ2-5 TRBV29-1 - TGCAGCGTTGACCCTCTCGCCGGGACCAAAGAGACCCAGTACTTC CSVDPLAGTKETQYF
- TRBJ2-3 TRBV11-1 TRBD2 TGTGCCAGCAGCCCCACTAGCGGGGGGGCTTTTATGACAGATACGCAGTATTTT CASSPTSGGAFMTDTQYF
few TRBJ2-7 TRBV7-9 - TGTGCCAGCAGCGCACAAGACAGGTCTATCTCCTACGAGCAGTACTTC CASSAQDRSISYEQYF
- TRBJ2-5 TRBV2 - TGTGCCAGCAGTGAACTGGCCGATCAAGAGACCCAGTACTTC CASSELADQETQYF
few TRBJ2-6 TRBV11-2 TRBD2 TGTGCCAGCAGCCCCCTTTGGCTGACTAGCGGGTACTCTGGGGCCAACGTCCTGACTTTC CASSPLWLTSGYSGANVLTF
many TRBJ2-3 TRBV25-1 - TGTGCCAGCAGTGGGGGGGATACGCAGTATTTT CASSGGDTQYF
many TRBJ2-7 TRBV29-1 - TGCAGCGTTGAAAATCTCGGCGAGAGCTCCTACGAGCAGTACTTC CSVENLGESSYEQYF
- TRBJ2-7 TRBV25-1 TRBD2 TGTGCCAGAACTAGCGGGACAGCCTACGAGCAGTACTTC CARTSGTAYEQYF
- TRBJ2-2 TRBV4-1 - TGCGCCAGCAGCCAGCCTTGGGGGACGCTCACCGGGGAGCTGTTTTTT CASSQPWGTLTGELFF
few TRBJ1-2 TRBV5-6 TRBD1 TGTGCCAGCAGCCAGGCAGGGGGCAGGGGCTACACCTTC CASSQAGGRGYTF
few TRBJ2-7 TRBV11-2 - TGTGCCAGCAGCTTAGGACAGATCTACGAGCAGTACTTC CASSLGQIYEQYF